This entry features one T cell receptor (beta chain) sequence. This entry is derived from a study of blood T cell repertoires in COVID-19. Background on the study: The samples span acute and convalescent COVID-19 from the United States, Italy and Spain.

Germline loops: CDR1 KGHSH, CDR2 LQKENI. The CDR3 is 17 amino acids. With V trimmed by 0 bases and J by 6 bases, 10 bases remained unmatched. The repertoire was sequenced with immunoSEQ multiplex PCR; TCRdb's copy has only in-frame clones and lacks some. The data show 75,000 to 80,000 clones, less than 90% seen once. This chain links TRBV18 with TRBJ2-2; 7 positions agree with TRBD2. This TCR derives from a human donor in a cohort sampled during active COVID-19. Sequencing was carried out using peripheral blood. DNA for the CDR3: TGTGCCAGCTCACCACCGAGTTTACCAGGGAGGGCCGGGGAGCTGTTTTTT. Protein sequence: CASSPPSLPGRAGELFF.